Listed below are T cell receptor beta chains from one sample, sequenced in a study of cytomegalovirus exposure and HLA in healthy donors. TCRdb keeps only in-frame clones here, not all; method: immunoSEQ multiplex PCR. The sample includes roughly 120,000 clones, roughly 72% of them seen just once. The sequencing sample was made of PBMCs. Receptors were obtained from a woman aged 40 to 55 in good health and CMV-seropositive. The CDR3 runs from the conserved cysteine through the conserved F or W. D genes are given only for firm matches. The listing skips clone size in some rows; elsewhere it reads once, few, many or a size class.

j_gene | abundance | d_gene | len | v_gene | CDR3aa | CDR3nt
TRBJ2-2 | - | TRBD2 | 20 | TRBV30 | CAWSGRTSGSNVKAARELFF | TGTGCCTGGAGTGGCCGGACTAGCGGGAGTAACGTGAAGGCGGCGAGGGAGCTGTTTTTT
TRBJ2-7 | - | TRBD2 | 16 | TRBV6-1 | CASSEGLSSGAYEQYF | TGTGCCAGCAGTGAAGGGTTGTCTAGCGGGGCCTACGAGCAGTACTTC
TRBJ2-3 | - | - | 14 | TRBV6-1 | CASSKGHITDTQYF | TGTGCCAGCAGTAAAGGACATATCACAGATACGCAGTATTTT
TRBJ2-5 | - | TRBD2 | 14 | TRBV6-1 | CASSRLAEQETQYF | TGTGCCAGCAGCCGACTAGCGGAGCAAGAGACCCAGTACTTC
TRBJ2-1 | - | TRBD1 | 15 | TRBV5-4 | CASSFSGQGAWEQFF | TGTGCCAGCAGCTTTAGCGGACAGGGGGCATGGGAGCAGTTCTTC
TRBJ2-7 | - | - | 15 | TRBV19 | CASSIRSSQGFEQYF | TGTGCCAGTAGTATAAGATCAAGTCAGGGGTTCGAGCAGTACTTC
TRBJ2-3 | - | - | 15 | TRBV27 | CASSLRSVSTDTQYF | TGTGCCAGCAGTTTAAGATCGGTTAGCACAGATACGCAGTATTTT
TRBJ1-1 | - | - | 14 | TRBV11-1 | CASSLSQGNTEAFF | TGTGCCAGCAGCTTAAGTCAGGGGAACACTGAAGCTTTCTTT
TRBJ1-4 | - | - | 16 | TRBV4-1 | CASSQARDVANEKLFF | TGCGCCAGCAGCCAAGCGCGGGATGTCGCTAATGAAAAACTGTTTTTT
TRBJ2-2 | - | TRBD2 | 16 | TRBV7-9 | CASSLGLAGVPGELFF | TGTGCCAGCAGCTTAGGACTAGCGGGAGTACCCGGGGAGCTGTTTTTT
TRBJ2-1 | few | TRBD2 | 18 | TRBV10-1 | CASSEWPTSGRAGNEQFF | TGCGCCAGCAGTGAGTGGCCCACTAGCGGGAGGGCAGGGAATGAGCAGTTCTTC
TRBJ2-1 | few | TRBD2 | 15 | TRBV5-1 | CASSLGETSNNEQFF | TGCGCCAGCAGCTTGGGCGAGACTAGCAACAATGAGCAGTTCTTC
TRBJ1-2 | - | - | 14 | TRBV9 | CASTLTAANYGYTF | TGTGCCAGCACCCTGACTGCTGCTAACTATGGCTACACCTTC
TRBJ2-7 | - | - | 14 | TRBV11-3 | CASTRLGQSYEQYF | TGTGCCAGCACACGACTGGGTCAGAGCTACGAGCAGTACTTC
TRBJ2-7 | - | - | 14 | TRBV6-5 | CASRRTASSYEQYF | TGTGCCAGCAGACGGACAGCCAGCTCCTACGAGCAGTACTTC
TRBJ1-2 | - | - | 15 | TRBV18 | CASSPWDNRGYGYTF | TGTGCCAGCTCACCGTGGGATAATAGGGGCTATGGCTACACCTTC
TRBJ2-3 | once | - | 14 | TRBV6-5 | CASSYSTSTDTQYF | TGTGCCAGCAGTTACTCCACTAGCACAGATACGCAGTATTTT
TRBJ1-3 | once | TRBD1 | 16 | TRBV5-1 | CASSGDWTGDGNTIYF | TGCGCCAGCAGCGGGGACTGGACAGGGGATGGAAACACCATATATTTT
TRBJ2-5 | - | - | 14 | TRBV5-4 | CASSWRDRKETQYF | TGTGCCAGCAGCTGGCGGGACAGAAAAGAGACCCAGTACTTC
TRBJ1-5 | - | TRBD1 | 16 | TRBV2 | CASRGHRGRGNQPQHF | TGTGCCAGCAGGGGACACAGGGGGCGAGGAAATCAGCCCCAGCATTTT
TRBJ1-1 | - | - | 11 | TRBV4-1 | CASSQDRAAFF | TGCGCCAGCAGCCAAGACCGCGCAGCTTTCTTT
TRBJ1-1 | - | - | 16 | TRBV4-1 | CASSQGNRDPNTEAFF | TGCGCCAGCAGCCAAGGTAACCGGGATCCAAACACTGAAGCTTTCTTT
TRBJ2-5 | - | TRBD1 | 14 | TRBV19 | CASSPRTGQETQYF | TGTGCCAGTAGTCCACGGACAGGACAAGAGACCCAGTACTTC
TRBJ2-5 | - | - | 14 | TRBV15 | CATSRDLTGETQYF | TGTGCCACCAGCAGAGATCTGACGGGAGAGACCCAGTACTTC
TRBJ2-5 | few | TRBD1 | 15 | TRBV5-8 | CASSLGQGARETQYF | TGTGCCAGCAGCTTGGGACAGGGGGCGCGGGAGACCCAGTACTTC
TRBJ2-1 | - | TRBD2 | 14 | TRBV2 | CASTAGLTYNEQFF | TGTGCCAGCACAGCGGGACTAACTTACAATGAGCAGTTCTTC
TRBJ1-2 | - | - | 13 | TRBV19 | CASSQGNNYGYTF | TGTGCCAGTTCACAGGGAAATAACTATGGCTACACCTTC
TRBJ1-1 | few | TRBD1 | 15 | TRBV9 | CASSTDRGGDTEAFF | TGTGCCAGCAGCACCGACAGGGGTGGGGACACTGAAGCTTTCTTT
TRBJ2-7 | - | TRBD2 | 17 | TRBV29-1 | CSVEDRDGGIPRYEQYF | TGCAGCGTTGAAGACCGGGACGGGGGGATCCCCCGTTACGAGCAGTACTTC
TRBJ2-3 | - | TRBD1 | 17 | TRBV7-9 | CASSFGQGTGSTDTQYF | TGTGCCAGCAGCTTCGGACAGGGAACAGGGAGCACAGATACGCAGTATTTT
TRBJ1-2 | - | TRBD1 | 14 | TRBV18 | CASSLPTGMNGYTF | TGTGCCAGCTCACTGCCGACAGGGATGAATGGCTACACCTTC
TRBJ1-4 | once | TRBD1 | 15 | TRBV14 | CASSPQGARVGKLFF | TGTGCCAGCAGCCCTCAGGGGGCAAGGGTTGGAAAACTGTTTTTT
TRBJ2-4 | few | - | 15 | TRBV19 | CASSDSGLAKNIQYF | TGTGCCAGTAGTGATTCAGGTCTAGCCAAAAACATTCAGTACTTC
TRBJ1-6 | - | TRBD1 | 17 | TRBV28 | CASSLLEAGQGNSPLHF | TGTGCCAGCAGTTTATTGGAGGCGGGACAGGGCAATTCACCCCTCCACTTT
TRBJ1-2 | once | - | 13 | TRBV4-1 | CASSPSLDYGYTF | TGCGCCAGCAGCCCCTCGCTAGATTATGGCTACACCTTC
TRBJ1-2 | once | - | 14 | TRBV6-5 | CASSYSDSRYGYTF | TGTGCCAGCAGTTACTCCGACTCGCGGTATGGCTACACCTTC
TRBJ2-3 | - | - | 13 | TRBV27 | CASSSPVTDTQYF | TGTGCCAGCAGTTCACCGGTAACAGATACGCAGTATTTT
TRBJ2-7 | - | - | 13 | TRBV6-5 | CASSYGNSYEQYF | TGTGCCAGCAGTTACGGCAACTCCTACGAGCAGTACTTC
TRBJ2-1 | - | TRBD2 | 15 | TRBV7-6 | CASSLGGGRRNEQFF | TGTGCCAGCAGCCTTGGGGGAGGGCGGCGGAATGAGCAGTTCTTC
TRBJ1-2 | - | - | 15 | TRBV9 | CASSVALPGSGGYTF | TGTGCCAGCAGCGTAGCTTTACCAGGGTCGGGTGGCTACACCTTC
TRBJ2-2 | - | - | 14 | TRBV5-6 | CASSLVTGTGELFF | TGTGCCAGCAGCTTGGTCACGGGTACCGGGGAGCTGTTTTTT
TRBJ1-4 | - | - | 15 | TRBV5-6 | CASSLTALRREKLFF | TGTGCCAGCAGCTTGACAGCCCTACGGCGTGAAAAACTGTTTTTT
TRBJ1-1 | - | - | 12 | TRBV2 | CASRPDSPEAFF | TGTGCCAGCAGACCCGACAGCCCCGAAGCTTTCTTT
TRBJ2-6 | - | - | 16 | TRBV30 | CAWIPGHYSGANVLTF | TGTGCCTGGATCCCGGGACACTACTCTGGGGCCAACGTCCTGACTTTC
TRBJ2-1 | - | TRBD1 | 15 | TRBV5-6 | CASSYNPGQYNEQFF | TGTGCCAGCAGTTATAACCCGGGACAGTACAATGAGCAGTTCTTC
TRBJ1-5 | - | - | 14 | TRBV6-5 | CASSYSSADQPQHF | TGTGCCAGCAGTTACTCATCGGCGGATCAGCCCCAGCATTTT
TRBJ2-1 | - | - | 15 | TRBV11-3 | CASSSIAWSHNEQFF | TGTGCCAGCAGCTCGATAGCGTGGTCACACAATGAGCAGTTCTTC
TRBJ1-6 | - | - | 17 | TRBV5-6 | CASSPSHRASYNSPLHF | TGTGCCAGCAGCCCGTCACACAGGGCCTCGTATAATTCACCCCTCCACTTT
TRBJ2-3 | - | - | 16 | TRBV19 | CASSILDWTSTDTQYF | TGTGCCAGTAGTATTCTCGACTGGACTAGCACAGATACGCAGTATTTT
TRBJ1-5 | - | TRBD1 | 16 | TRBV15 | CATSRTGGWRNQPQHF | TGTGCCACCAGCAGAACAGGGGGCTGGCGCAATCAGCCCCAGCATTTT
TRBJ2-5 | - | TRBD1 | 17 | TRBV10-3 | CAISDSPRTGGRETQYF | TGTGCCATCAGTGATTCCCCTCGGACAGGGGGCAGGGAGACCCAGTACTTC
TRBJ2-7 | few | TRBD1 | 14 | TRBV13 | CASSQGTANYEQYF | TGTGCCAGCAGCCAAGGGACAGCGAACTACGAGCAGTACTTC
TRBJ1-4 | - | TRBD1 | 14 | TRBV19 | CASTLTGLDEKLFF | TGTGCCAGTACCCTGACAGGGTTGGATGAAAAACTGTTTTTT
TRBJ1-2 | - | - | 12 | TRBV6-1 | CASSQTGLGYTF | TGTGCCAGCAGCCAGACAGGTCTCGGCTACACCTTC
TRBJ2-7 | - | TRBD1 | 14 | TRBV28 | CASSLRDRVNEQYF | TGTGCCAGCAGTTTACGGGACAGGGTCAACGAGCAGTACTTC
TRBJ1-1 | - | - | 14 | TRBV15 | CATSPGGGIAEAFF | TGTGCCACCAGTCCCGGGGGGGGAATCGCTGAAGCTTTCTTT
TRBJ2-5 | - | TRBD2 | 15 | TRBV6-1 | CASRRTSGGQETQYF | TGTGCCAGCAGAAGGACTAGCGGGGGCCAAGAGACCCAGTACTTC
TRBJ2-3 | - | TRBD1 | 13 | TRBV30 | CAWSGQGGDAQYF | TGTGCCTGGAGTGGACAGGGTGGGGATGCGCAGTATTTT